This is a list of T cell receptor beta chains from one sample in a study of spatial heterogeneity in lung cancer. Each CDR3 protein gets one entry after TCRdb re-called the 5' RACE reads with MiXCR. The profile shows nearly 80,000 distinct CDR3 sequences, around 7.3% of them singletons. The input for sequencing was PBMCs, taken at surgery. The source of these receptors is a male donor with early-stage non-small cell lung cancer. Both conserved end residues are part of each CDR3. Each record gives: V gene, clone size, D gene, J gene, CDR3 DNA, CDR3 protein. The D gene is left open where the match is weak. Clone size, where shown, is once, few, many, or a class for clones that have expanded.

V gene: TRBV29-1; clone size: many; D gene: NA; J gene: TRBJ1-2; CDR3 DNA: TGCAGCGTTGAGACAGCTAACTATGGCTACACCTTC; CDR3 protein: CSVETANYGYTF
V gene: TRBV4-1; clone size: many; D gene: NA; J gene: TRBJ2-7; CDR3 DNA: TGCGCCAGCAGCCAAAACTCCGGGTATCCTTACGAGCAGTACTTC; CDR3 protein: CASSQNSGYPYEQYF
V gene: TRBV7-9; clone size: few; D gene: NA; J gene: TRBJ2-7; CDR3 DNA: TGTGCCAGCAGCCCGAAGACCCCCCAGGGCGAAGGGCCCTACGAGCAGTACTTC; CDR3 protein: CASSPKTPQGEGPYEQYF
V gene: TRBV11-2; clone size: many; D gene: NA; J gene: TRBJ1-5; CDR3 DNA: TGTGCCAGCAGCTTAGGAATCCCGGGCAACCCCCAGCATTTT; CDR3 protein: CASSLGIPGNPQHF
V gene: TRBV5-1; clone size: few; D gene: TRBD2; J gene: TRBJ2-5; CDR3 DNA: TGCGCCAGCAGCTTGGCGGTAGCGGGAGTACGAGCAAAAGAGACCCAGTACTTC; CDR3 protein: CASSLAVAGVRAKETQYF
V gene: TRBV6-5; clone size: many; D gene: NA; J gene: TRBJ1-1; CDR3 DNA: TGTGCCAGCAGTTATCTCGGGACTGAAGCTTTCTTT; CDR3 protein: CASSYLGTEAFF
V gene: TRBV25-1; clone size: many; D gene: TRBD2; J gene: TRBJ2-2; CDR3 DNA: TGTGCCAGCAGTGACCCTACTAGCGCGTCCGGGGAGCTGTTTTTT; CDR3 protein: CASSDPTSASGELFF
V gene: TRBV10-3; clone size: few; D gene: TRBD1; J gene: TRBJ1-3; CDR3 DNA: TGTGCCATCACTCCCACGGGACAGGGTTTCTCTGGAAACACCATATATTTT; CDR3 protein: CAITPTGQGFSGNTIYF
V gene: TRBV18; clone size: few; D gene: NA; J gene: TRBJ1-1; CDR3 DNA: TGTGCCAGCTCACCATCCGTGGGGCTCAACACTGAAGCTTTCTTT; CDR3 protein: CASSPSVGLNTEAFF
V gene: TRBV18; clone size: NA; D gene: NA; J gene: TRBJ2-3; CDR3 DNA: TGTGCCAGCTCACCTAACAGCGGGCGGACTTATACGCAGTATTTT; CDR3 protein: CASSPNSGRTYTQYF
V gene: TRBV20-1; clone size: many; D gene: NA; J gene: TRBJ1-2; CDR3 DNA: TGCAGTGCTTCTCCCCGCCCCGGGACCCTCAACTATGGCTACACCTTC; CDR3 protein: CSASPRPGTLNYGYTF
V gene: TRBV5-4; clone size: many; D gene: NA; J gene: TRBJ2-5; CDR3 DNA: TGTGCCAGCAGCCCTCCAGGGGTGCAAGAGACCCAGTACTTC; CDR3 protein: CASSPPGVQETQYF
V gene: TRBV6-2/TRBV6-3; clone size: NA; D gene: NA; J gene: TRBJ2-7; CDR3 DNA: TGTGCCAGCAGGAAAGCGGACGCCTACGAGCAGTACTTC; CDR3 protein: CASRKADAYEQYF
V gene: TRBV20-1; clone size: few; D gene: TRBD2; J gene: TRBJ2-3; CDR3 DNA: TGCAGTGCCAAGTCGGTAGCGGGAGTTGGAGATACGCAGTATTTT; CDR3 protein: CSAKSVAGVGDTQYF
V gene: TRBV12-3/TRBV12-4; clone size: many; D gene: NA; J gene: TRBJ1-1; CDR3 DNA: TGTGCCAGCAGTACATCTCAGCACGGGGAAGCTTTCTTT; CDR3 protein: CASSTSQHGEAFF
V gene: TRBV7-2; clone size: NA; D gene: NA; J gene: TRBJ1-1; CDR3 DNA: TGTGCCAGCAGCTTAAGAGGGATGGGGTACACTGAAGCTTTCTTT; CDR3 protein: CASSLRGMGYTEAFF
V gene: TRBV24-1; clone size: few; D gene: NA; J gene: TRBJ2-5; CDR3 DNA: TGTGCCACCAGTGTTAAAGAGACCCAGTACTTC; CDR3 protein: CATSVKETQYF
V gene: TRBV20-1; clone size: many; D gene: NA; J gene: TRBJ2-5; CDR3 DNA: TGCAGTGCTAGCGCCCAGGGAAAGGCGGAGACCCAGTACTTC; CDR3 protein: CSASAQGKAETQYF
V gene: TRBV2; clone size: few; D gene: NA; J gene: TRBJ1-1; CDR3 DNA: TGTGCCAGCAGTAAAGAGGGGGGGAACACTGAAGCTTTCTTT; CDR3 protein: CASSKEGGNTEAFF
V gene: TRBV7-9; clone size: few; D gene: NA; J gene: TRBJ2-3; CDR3 DNA: TGTGCCATTCGTCAAACGGCCCCAGATACGCAGTATTTT; CDR3 protein: CAIRQTAPDTQYF
V gene: TRBV27; clone size: many; D gene: NA; J gene: TRBJ2-1; CDR3 DNA: TGTGCCAGCAGTCCGGCGGGCTATTACAATGAGCAGTTCTTC; CDR3 protein: CASSPAGYYNEQFF
V gene: TRBV7-9; clone size: few; D gene: TRBD1; J gene: TRBJ2-7; CDR3 DNA: TGTGCCAGCAGCTTAGCCAGGGACAGGCCAACCACTCGCTACGAACAGTACTTC; CDR3 protein: CASSLARDRPTTRYEQYF
V gene: TRBV5-1; clone size: NA; D gene: NA; J gene: TRBJ2-1; CDR3 DNA: TGCGCCAGCAGCACCGGGCCCCCAGCCTACAATGAGCAGTTCTTC; CDR3 protein: CASSTGPPAYNEQFF
V gene: TRBV27; clone size: many; D gene: TRBD1; J gene: TRBJ1-2; CDR3 DNA: TGTGCCAGTGGTAAGGGGGCCACTAACTATGGCTACACCTTC; CDR3 protein: CASGKGATNYGYTF
V gene: TRBV29-1; clone size: many; D gene: NA; J gene: TRBJ2-5; CDR3 DNA: TGCAGCGCCTTACGGTCGACTAGCCAAGAGACCCAGTACTTC; CDR3 protein: CSALRSTSQETQYF
V gene: TRBV12-3/TRBV12-4; clone size: few; D gene: NA; J gene: TRBJ2-7; CDR3 DNA: TGTGCCAGCAGCGGCACAGGTTCCCCTTCCTACGAGCAGTACTTC; CDR3 protein: CASSGTGSPSYEQYF
V gene: TRBV12-5; clone size: many; D gene: NA; J gene: TRBJ1-2; CDR3 DNA: TGTGCTAGTGTCCCCTCGGGGGGCGGCTATGGCTACACCTTC; CDR3 protein: CASVPSGGGYGYTF
V gene: TRBV7-9; clone size: many; D gene: TRBD2; J gene: TRBJ2-1; CDR3 DNA: TGTGCCAGCAGCCCCGGGTCCAGCGGGAGGGTGGATGAGCAGTTCTTC; CDR3 protein: CASSPGSSGRVDEQFF